In its sample, the clone carrying this TCR beta chain was seen a few times. Its matching antigen is unknown. Expressed TCRB transcripts were sequenced because the isolated RNA had all been reverse transcribed beforehand. Assay used: immunoSEQ multiplex PCR; TCRdb lists only in-frame clones, some missing. This sample carries 900,000 or so clones, around a sixth of them seen once, and the ten largest clones take about 0.02%. These data are taken from a study of beta chain features in type 1 diabetes. Study-wide results and caveats: cDNA-based sequencing might over-represent cells highly expressing TCR.

Germline CDR1 and CDR2: SGHRS and YFSETQ. The length of the CDR3 is 15 residues. Trimming cost V 3 bases and J 4 bases; bases outside gene matches: 7. This chain joins TRBV5-1 and TRBJ2-3; TRBD2 agrees at 8 bases. This TCR was recovered from a woman under 30 in good health. Specimen: naive CD4+ T cells from blood. CDR3 region: CASSYGTSSADTQYF. In DNA, the CDR3 is TGCGCCAGCAGCTACGGGACTAGTTCTGCAGATACGCAGTATTTT.